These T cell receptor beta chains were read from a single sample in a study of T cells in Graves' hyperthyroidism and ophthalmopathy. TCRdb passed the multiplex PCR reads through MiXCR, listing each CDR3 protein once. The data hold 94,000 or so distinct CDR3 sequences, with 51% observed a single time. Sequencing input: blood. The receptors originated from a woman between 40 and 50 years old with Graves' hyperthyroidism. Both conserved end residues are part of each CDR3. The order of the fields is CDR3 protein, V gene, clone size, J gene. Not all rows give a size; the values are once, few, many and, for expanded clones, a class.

CDR3 protein: CATSASSGSRDYGYTF; V gene: TRBV15; clone size: -; J gene: TRBJ1-2
CDR3 protein: CASSSFSARGGGYTF; V gene: TRBV7-9; clone size: many; J gene: TRBJ1-2
CDR3 protein: CASSIYQGAREQYF; V gene: TRBV19; clone size: many; J gene: TRBJ2-7
CDR3 protein: CASSFFMRGPTLYEQYF; V gene: TRBV7-3; clone size: -; J gene: TRBJ2-7
CDR3 protein: CSAQIGQGEAFF; V gene: TRBV29-1; clone size: many; J gene: TRBJ1-1
CDR3 protein: CASSEGQGSVYGYTF; V gene: TRBV7-3; clone size: -; J gene: TRBJ1-2
CDR3 protein: CASSPQGSGYEQYF; V gene: TRBV7-8; clone size: many; J gene: TRBJ2-7
CDR3 protein: CSASPPGTQYF; V gene: TRBV20-1; clone size: many; J gene: TRBJ2-3
CDR3 protein: CAIAGQYSPLHF; V gene: TRBV2; clone size: -; J gene: TRBJ1-6
CDR3 protein: CSAATSEYEQYF; V gene: TRBV20-1; clone size: many; J gene: TRBJ2-7
CDR3 protein: CASSAGRGETFF; V gene: TRBV2; clone size: many; J gene: TRBJ1-1
CDR3 protein: CATSSFTQGDEQYF; V gene: TRBV15; clone size: -; J gene: TRBJ2-7
CDR3 protein: CASSIWPYTEAFF; V gene: TRBV19; clone size: many; J gene: TRBJ1-1
CDR3 protein: CASSEGLSEAFF; V gene: TRBV2; clone size: once; J gene: TRBJ1-1
CDR3 protein: CASSQWGGEGTEAFF; V gene: TRBV7-2; clone size: -; J gene: TRBJ1-1
CDR3 protein: CSAAGADGYTF; V gene: TRBV29-1; clone size: -; J gene: TRBJ1-2
CDR3 protein: CSVIRGGQETQYF; V gene: TRBV20-1; clone size: -; J gene: TRBJ2-5
CDR3 protein: CSVAVGWGTQYF; V gene: TRBV29-1; clone size: once; J gene: TRBJ2-5
CDR3 protein: CASRLSYEQYF; V gene: TRBV7-2; clone size: many; J gene: TRBJ2-7
CDR3 protein: CASLTGNYEQYF; V gene: TRBV6-1; clone size: many; J gene: TRBJ2-7
CDR3 protein: CASSLGDQPQYF; V gene: TRBV7-4; clone size: many; J gene: TRBJ2-5
CDR3 protein: CASSQRTATYEQYF; V gene: TRBV7-9; clone size: many; J gene: TRBJ2-7
CDR3 protein: CAISAGASGNTIYF; V gene: TRBV10-3; clone size: -; J gene: TRBJ1-3
CDR3 protein: CASSFGGGRDYEQYF; V gene: TRBV11-2; clone size: -; J gene: TRBJ2-7
CDR3 protein: CASGLAGNTGELFF; V gene: TRBV2; clone size: many; J gene: TRBJ2-2
CDR3 protein: CSRTAGMNTEAFF; V gene: TRBV29-1; clone size: -; J gene: TRBJ1-1
CDR3 protein: CSVWDRGRRYGYTF; V gene: TRBV29-1; clone size: -; J gene: TRBJ1-2
CDR3 protein: CASSQTRTGVGSPLHF; V gene: TRBV2; clone size: -; J gene: TRBJ1-6
CDR3 protein: CASSLPGTGGTQHF; V gene: TRBV13; clone size: -; J gene: TRBJ1-5
CDR3 protein: CATSRDSASYEQYF; V gene: TRBV15; clone size: large; J gene: TRBJ2-7
CDR3 protein: CSGLGQAYVLTF; V gene: TRBV29-1; clone size: -; J gene: TRBJ2-6
CDR3 protein: CAISGGGKTQYF; V gene: TRBV10-3; clone size: few; J gene: TRBJ2-5
CDR3 protein: CAFNSPLHF; V gene: TRBV25-1; clone size: -; J gene: TRBJ1-6
CDR3 protein: CSVRWLAGARKRYF; V gene: TRBV29-1; clone size: -; J gene: TRBJ2-7
CDR3 protein: CSASAGSGRGETQYF; V gene: TRBV20-1; clone size: few; J gene: TRBJ2-5
CDR3 protein: CASSHITSGRETQYF; V gene: TRBV25-1; clone size: -; J gene: TRBJ2-5
CDR3 protein: CARGPGQGSNYGYTF; V gene: TRBV2; clone size: many; J gene: TRBJ1-2
CDR3 protein: CASRIDREEKLFF; V gene: TRBV11-2; clone size: -; J gene: TRBJ1-4
CDR3 protein: CASSLSGRTYEQYF; V gene: TRBV7-2; clone size: many; J gene: TRBJ2-7
CDR3 protein: CASSSSGTGNSNQPQHF; V gene: TRBV7-3; clone size: -; J gene: TRBJ1-5
CDR3 protein: CASSYGGSYEQYF; V gene: TRBV6-2/TRBV6-3; clone size: many; J gene: TRBJ2-7
CDR3 protein: CSSSLVRAGTDEQYF; V gene: TRBV7-2; clone size: -; J gene: TRBJ2-7
CDR3 protein: CATSRDTDSNQPQHF; V gene: TRBV15; clone size: -; J gene: TRBJ1-5
CDR3 protein: CATSRDMNTEAFF; V gene: TRBV15; clone size: -; J gene: TRBJ1-1
CDR3 protein: CAGSSGAAFPTEAFF; V gene: TRBV10-3; clone size: -; J gene: TRBJ1-1
CDR3 protein: CASSLWGYEQYF; V gene: TRBV7-9; clone size: many; J gene: TRBJ2-7
CDR3 protein: CASTIGMNTEAFF; V gene: TRBV19; clone size: many; J gene: TRBJ1-1
CDR3 protein: CASSFLRRDPSNQPQHF; V gene: TRBV28; clone size: few; J gene: TRBJ1-5
CDR3 protein: CSVEVGTASSYEQYF; V gene: TRBV29-1; clone size: many; J gene: TRBJ2-7
CDR3 protein: CASSLEAGNVLHF; V gene: TRBV7-8; clone size: many; J gene: TRBJ1-6
CDR3 protein: CARPGGAETETQYF; V gene: TRBV10-1; clone size: once; J gene: TRBJ2-5
CDR3 protein: CASSMRQRIREETQYF; V gene: TRBV5-1; clone size: -; J gene: TRBJ2-5
CDR3 protein: CSPGQRSLAYEQYF; V gene: TRBV29-1; clone size: many; J gene: TRBJ2-7